The rows below give T cell receptor beta chains drawn from one sample of a study of neoadjuvant anti-PD-1 for oral cavity cancer. The data were produced by immunoSEQ multiplex PCR, yet TCRdb's version contains in-frame clones alone and is incomplete. Of about 68,000 clones in the sample, around 84% were seen once. The material was PBMCs, obtained after nivolumab (anti-PD-1) treatment. The receptors were gathered from a person aged 40 to 85 with oral cavity squamous cell carcinoma. CDR3s include the opening cysteine and the closing phenylalanine or tryptophan. The order of the fields is D gene, clone size, V gene, J gene, CDR3 DNA, CDR3 protein. D genes are given only for firm matches. Rows may omit the clone size; those that give it use once, few, many or a size class.

TRBD2	-	TRBV11-1	TRBJ2-1	TGTGCCAGCAGCTTAGCTCCTAGCGGGGACTACAATGAGCAGTTCTTC	CASSLAPSGDYNEQFF
TRBD2	-	TRBV10-2	TRBJ2-1	TGCGCCAGCATGCTAGCGGGAGCCGCCTACAATGAGCAGTTCTTC	CASMLAGAAYNEQFF
-	-	TRBV18	TRBJ1-2	TGTGCCAGCTCACCACCGGAGACGGGGGGCTATGGCTACACCTTC	CASSPPETGGYGYTF
-	-	TRBV15	TRBJ1-5	TGTGCCACCAGCAGAGGGGGTTTGGGCAATCAGCCCCAGCATTTT	CATSRGGLGNQPQHF
-	-	TRBV19	TRBJ2-7	TGTGCCAGTAGTATAGGTTACGAGCAGTACTTC	CASSIGYEQYF
-	-	TRBV9	TRBJ1-1	TGTGCCAGCAGCGTAGCTTACATGAACACTGAAGCTTTCTTT	CASSVAYMNTEAFF
TRBD1	-	TRBV10-3	TRBJ2-2	TGTGCCATCAGAGGGACAGGGAACACCGGGGAGCTGTTTTTT	CAIRGTGNTGELFF
-	-	TRBV6-5	TRBJ2-3	TGTGCCAGCAGTTACGCACAGGGTCAGCTCACAGATACGCAGTATTTT	CASSYAQGQLTDTQYF
-	-	TRBV2	TRBJ2-7	TGTGCCAGCAGTGAGAACAGCTACGAGCAGTACTTC	CASSENSYEQYF
-	-	TRBV6-4	TRBJ1-1	TGTGCCAGCAGCTCATCCTATAACACTGAAGCTTTCTTT	CASSSSYNTEAFF
-	-	TRBV7-9	TRBJ2-6	TGTGCCAGCAGCTTGGACACCGGGGCCAACGTCCTGACTTTC	CASSLDTGANVLTF
-	once	TRBV6-1	TRBJ2-3	TGTGCCAGCAGGGGGTCAGGAGATACGCAGTATTTT	CASRGSGDTQYF
-	-	TRBV6-5	TRBJ1-1	TGTGCCAGCAGGACAGTCGGTACTGAAGCTTTCTTT	CASRTVGTEAFF
TRBD2	once	TRBV5-4	TRBJ2-5	TGTGCCAGCAGCCGTGAACCGGGACTAGGAGGGGAGACCCAGTACTTC	CASSREPGLGGETQYF
-	-	TRBV5-5	TRBJ2-7	TGTGCCAGCAGCTTCTCAGGGGCGGGCGAGCAGTACTTC	CASSFSGAGEQYF
-	few	TRBV27	TRBJ2-1	TGTGCCTGCTGGCAGGTGATTTACGGTGAGCAGTTCTTC	CACWQVIYGEQFF
-	-	TRBV9	TRBJ2-2	TGTGCCAGCAGCGTAGGTGGGTCTAACACCGGGGAGCTGTTTTTT	CASSVGGSNTGELFF
TRBD2	-	TRBV6-5	TRBJ2-5	TGTGCCAGCAGTTACTCAGGAGGGAGGGGTGAGACCCAGTACTTC	CASSYSGGRGETQYF
-	-	TRBV5-1	TRBJ2-6	TGCGCCAGCAGCTTGGCAGGGGGGAGCTCTGGGGCCAACGTCCTGACTTTC	CASSLAGGSSGANVLTF
-	once	TRBV29-1	TRBJ2-2	TGCAGCGCACGGCGGCAGGGGAGCACCGGGGAGCTGTTTTTT	CSARRQGSTGELFF
TRBD1	-	TRBV10-3	TRBJ2-7	TGTGCCATCAGTCTCCGGGAACAGGGGGCAGAGCAGTACTTC	CAISLREQGAEQYF
-	-	TRBV28	TRBJ2-6	TGTGCCAGCAGTTGGAGACGGTCTGGGGCCAACGTCCTGACTTTC	CASSWRRSGANVLTF